Below are 4 T cell receptor beta chains sequenced from a single sample in a study of blood T cell repertoires in COVID-19. TCRdb's table, derived via immunoSEQ multiplex PCR, lists solely in-frame clones and lacks some. The sample consists of approximately 300,000 clones, 85% to 95% of them appearing once. The sample comprised PBMCs or T cells enriched from blood (not recorded which). Receptor source: a woman between 25 and 40 years old who had been exposed to COVID-19.

A single count supports this clone. This sequence joins TRBV12-3 or TRBV12-4 and TRBJ1-2; D gene uncertain. This CDR3 region has 12 residues. V gave up 0 bases and J gave up 8 bases, with 7 bases separating them. In DNA, the CDR3 is TGTGCCAGCAGTTTAGCCATCCTAGGCTACACCTTC. Translating it yields CASSLAILGYTF.

This chain uses TRBV6-5 with TRBJ2-7; D is undetermined. Deletions cut 7 bases from V and 1 base from J, with 11 bases between. There are 13 residues in the CDR3. CDR1 MNHEY and CDR2 SVGAGI come from the germline V gene. The CDR3 DNA reads TGTGCCAGCAACCGCCAGTTATCCTACGAGCAGTACTTC. This encodes CASNRQLSYEQYF.

The rearrangement uses TRBV11-1 and TRBJ1-2; 8 bases line up with TRBD1. The germline gives CDR1 SGHAT, CDR2 FQDESV (reference sequence). CDR3 length equals 14 residues. Germline trimming cut 5 bases from V and 1 base from J; bases unmatched to any gene: 3. The CDR3 DNA follows: TGTGCCAGCAGCCCCGGACAGGGTAACTATGGCTACACCTTC. Amino acid sequence: CASSPGQGNYGYTF. Full variable domain (rest looked up from reference TRBV11-1 and TRBJ1-2): EAEVAQSPRYKITEKSQAVAFWCDPISGHATLYWYRQILGQGPELLVQFQDESVVDDSQLPKDRFSAERLKGVDSTLKIQPAELGDSAMYLCASSPGQGNYGYTFGSGTRLTVV.

A remark on this clone: This sample includes further DNA sequences coding for the same CDR3. This chain connects TRBV5-1 to TRBJ1-6; 9 bases are a match to TRBD1. With 0 bases clipped from V and 9 bases from J, the junction kept 1 base outside the gene matches. Germline V gene data show CDR1 as SGHRS and CDR2 as YFSETQ. The CDR3 is made up of 14 amino acids. CDR3 sequence: CASSLGQGGSPLHF. The CDR3 DNA reads TGCGCCAGCAGCTTGGGACAGGGGGGTTCACCCCTCCACTTT. The whole variable domain, remainder taken from reference TRBV5-1 and TRBJ1-6, is KAGVTQTPRYLIKTRGQQVTLSCSPISGHRSVSWYQQTPGQGLQFLFEYFSETQRNKGNFPGRFSGRQFSNSRSEMNVSTLELGDSALYLCASSLGQGGSPLHFGNGTRLTVT.